This T cell receptor (beta chain) was profiled in a study of glioma-infiltrating T cells after dendritic cell vaccination. Selection required adequate fresh-frozen tumor tissue plus more than two years' survival data. The primer mix had 60 V beta and 13 J beta primers. The table came from immunoSEQ multiplex PCR; TCRdb's copy has only in-frame clones and leaves some out. Of about 100,000 clones listed, around three quarters are singletons. V lost 7 bases to trimming and J lost 6 bases, with 15 bases between them. The germline CDR1 and CDR2 sequences are MNHEY and SVGAGI. This CDR3 region has 13 residues.

The sequence was obtained from a human donor with glioblastoma. The chain has TRBV6-5 and TRBJ1-1; D perhaps matches TRBD1 (5 bases). This sample comprised blood, obtained before dendritic cell vaccination. CDR3 bases: TGTGCCAGCATCCCGGCGGGGGTCGCTGAAGCTTTCTTT. Translated, it gives CASIPAGVAEAFF.